Given below is one TCR beta chain in context. One junction end does not reproduce the germline sequence, and a read error may be involved. Other DNA sequences in the same sample also yield this CDR3. This sample stems from a study of cytomegalovirus exposure and HLA in healthy donors. The CDR3 is 16 amino acids. Germline V lookup: CDR1 LNHDA, CDR2 SQIVND (reference sequence). PCR primers comprised 60 Vbeta and 13 Jbeta primers. Assay used: immunoSEQ multiplex PCR; TCRdb lists only in-frame clones, some missing. The sample totals 180,000 or so clones. The sequenced sample was PBMCs. The J gene is TRBJ2-5, the V gene TRBV19, with 14 bases identical to TRBD2. The origin of this receptor is a boy younger than 18 in good health and CMV-seronegative. The CDR3 bases are TGCGCCAGTAGTATTGGACTAGCGGGGGGAATAGAGACCCAGTACTTC. Translated, it gives CASSIGLAGGIETQYF.